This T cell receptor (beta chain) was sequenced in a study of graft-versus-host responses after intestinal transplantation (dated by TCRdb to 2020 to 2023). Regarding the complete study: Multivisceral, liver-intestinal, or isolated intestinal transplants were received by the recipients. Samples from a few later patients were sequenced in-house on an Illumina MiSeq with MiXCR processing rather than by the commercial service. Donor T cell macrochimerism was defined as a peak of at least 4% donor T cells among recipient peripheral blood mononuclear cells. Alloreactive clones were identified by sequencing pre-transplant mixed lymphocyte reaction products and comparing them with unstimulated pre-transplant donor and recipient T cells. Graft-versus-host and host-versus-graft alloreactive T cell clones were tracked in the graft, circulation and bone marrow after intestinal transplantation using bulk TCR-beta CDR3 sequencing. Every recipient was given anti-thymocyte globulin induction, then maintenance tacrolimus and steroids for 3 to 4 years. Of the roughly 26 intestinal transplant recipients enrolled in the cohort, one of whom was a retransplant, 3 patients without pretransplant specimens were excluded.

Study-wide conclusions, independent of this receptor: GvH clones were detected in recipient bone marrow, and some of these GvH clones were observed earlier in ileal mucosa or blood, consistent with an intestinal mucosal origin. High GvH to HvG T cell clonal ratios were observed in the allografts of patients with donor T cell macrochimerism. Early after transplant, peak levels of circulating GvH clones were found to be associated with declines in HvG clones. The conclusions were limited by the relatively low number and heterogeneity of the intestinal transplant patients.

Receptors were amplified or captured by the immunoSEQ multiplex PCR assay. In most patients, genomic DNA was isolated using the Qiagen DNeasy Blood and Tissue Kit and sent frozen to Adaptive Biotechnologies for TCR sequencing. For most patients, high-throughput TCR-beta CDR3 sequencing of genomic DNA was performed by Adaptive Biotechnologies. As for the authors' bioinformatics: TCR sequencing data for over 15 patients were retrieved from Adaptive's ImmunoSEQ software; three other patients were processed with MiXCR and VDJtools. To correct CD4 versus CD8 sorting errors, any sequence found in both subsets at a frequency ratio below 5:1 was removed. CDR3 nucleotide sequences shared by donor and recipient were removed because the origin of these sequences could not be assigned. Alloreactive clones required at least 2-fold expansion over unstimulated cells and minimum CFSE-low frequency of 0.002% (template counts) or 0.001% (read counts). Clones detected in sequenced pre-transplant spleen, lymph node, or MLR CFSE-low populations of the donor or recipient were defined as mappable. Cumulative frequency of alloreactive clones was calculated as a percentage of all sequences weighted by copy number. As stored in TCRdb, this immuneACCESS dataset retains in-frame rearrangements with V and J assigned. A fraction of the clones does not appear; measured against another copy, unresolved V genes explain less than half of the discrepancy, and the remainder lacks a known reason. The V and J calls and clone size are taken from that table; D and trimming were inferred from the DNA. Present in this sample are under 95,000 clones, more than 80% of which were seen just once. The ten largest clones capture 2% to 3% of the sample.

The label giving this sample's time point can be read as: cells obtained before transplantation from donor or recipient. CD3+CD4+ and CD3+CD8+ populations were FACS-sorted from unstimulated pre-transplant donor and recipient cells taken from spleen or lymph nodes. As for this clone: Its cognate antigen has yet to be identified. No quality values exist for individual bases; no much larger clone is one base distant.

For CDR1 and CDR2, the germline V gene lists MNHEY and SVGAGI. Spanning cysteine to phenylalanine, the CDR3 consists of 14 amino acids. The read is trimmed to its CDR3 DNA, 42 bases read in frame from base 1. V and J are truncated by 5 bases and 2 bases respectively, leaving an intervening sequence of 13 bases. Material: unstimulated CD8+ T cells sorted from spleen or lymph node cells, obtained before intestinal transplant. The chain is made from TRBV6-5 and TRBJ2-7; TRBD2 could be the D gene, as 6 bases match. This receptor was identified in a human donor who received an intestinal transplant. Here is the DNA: TGTGCCAGCAGTACGGGCGGGACCACCTACGAGCAGTACTTC. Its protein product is CASSTGGTTYEQYF.